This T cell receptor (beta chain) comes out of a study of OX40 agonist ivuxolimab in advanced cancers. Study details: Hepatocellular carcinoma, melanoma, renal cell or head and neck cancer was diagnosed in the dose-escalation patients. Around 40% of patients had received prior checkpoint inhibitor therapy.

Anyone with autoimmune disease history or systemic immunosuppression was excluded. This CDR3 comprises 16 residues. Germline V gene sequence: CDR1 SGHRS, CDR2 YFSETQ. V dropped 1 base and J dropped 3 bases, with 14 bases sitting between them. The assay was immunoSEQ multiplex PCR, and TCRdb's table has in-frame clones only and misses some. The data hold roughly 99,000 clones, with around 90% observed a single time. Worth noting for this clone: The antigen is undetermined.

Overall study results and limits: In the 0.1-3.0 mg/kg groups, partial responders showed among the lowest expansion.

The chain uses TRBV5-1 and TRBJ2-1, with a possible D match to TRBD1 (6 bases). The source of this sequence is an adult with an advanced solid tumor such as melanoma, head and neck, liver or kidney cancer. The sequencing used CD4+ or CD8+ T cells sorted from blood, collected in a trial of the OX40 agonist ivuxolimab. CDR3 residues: CASSLNQGLNYNEQFF. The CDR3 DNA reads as TGCGCCAGCAGCTTGAATCAGGGGCTTAACTACAATGAGCAGTTCTTC.